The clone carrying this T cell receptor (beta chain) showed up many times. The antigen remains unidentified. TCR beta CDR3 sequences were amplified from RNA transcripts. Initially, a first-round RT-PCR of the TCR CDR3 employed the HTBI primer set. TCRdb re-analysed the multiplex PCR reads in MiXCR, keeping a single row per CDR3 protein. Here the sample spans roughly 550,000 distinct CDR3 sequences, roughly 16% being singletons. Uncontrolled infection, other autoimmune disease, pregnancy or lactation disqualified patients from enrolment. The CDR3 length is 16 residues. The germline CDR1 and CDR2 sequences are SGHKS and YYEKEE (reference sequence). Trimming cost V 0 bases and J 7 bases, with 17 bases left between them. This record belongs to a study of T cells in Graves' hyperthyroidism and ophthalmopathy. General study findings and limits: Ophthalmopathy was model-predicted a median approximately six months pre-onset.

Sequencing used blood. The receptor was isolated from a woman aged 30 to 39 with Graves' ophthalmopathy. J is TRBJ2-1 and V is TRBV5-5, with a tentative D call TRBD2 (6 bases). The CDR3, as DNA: TGTGCCAGCAGCTTGGTACGGATAGCGGCCCCAAATGAGCAGTTCTTC. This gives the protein CASSLVRIAAPNEQFF.